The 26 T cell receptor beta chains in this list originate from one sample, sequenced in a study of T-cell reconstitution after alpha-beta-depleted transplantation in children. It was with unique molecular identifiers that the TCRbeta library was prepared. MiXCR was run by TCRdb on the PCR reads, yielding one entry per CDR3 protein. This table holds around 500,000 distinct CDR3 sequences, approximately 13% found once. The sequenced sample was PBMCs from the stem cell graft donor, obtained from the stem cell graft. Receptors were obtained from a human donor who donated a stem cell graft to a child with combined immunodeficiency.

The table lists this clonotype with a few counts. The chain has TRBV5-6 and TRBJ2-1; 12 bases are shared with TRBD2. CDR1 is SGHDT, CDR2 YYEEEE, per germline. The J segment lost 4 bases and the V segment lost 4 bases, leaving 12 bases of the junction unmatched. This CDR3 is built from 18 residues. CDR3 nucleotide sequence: TGTGCCAGCAGCGATGCGACTAGCGGGGGACTTTTATACAATGAGCAGTTCTTC. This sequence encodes CASSDATSGGLLYNEQFF.

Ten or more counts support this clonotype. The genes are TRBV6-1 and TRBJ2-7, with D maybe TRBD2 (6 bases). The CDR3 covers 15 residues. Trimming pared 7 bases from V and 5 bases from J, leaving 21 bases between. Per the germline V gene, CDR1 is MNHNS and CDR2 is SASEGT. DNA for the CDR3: TGTGCCAGCACCGTAAGGGGAGGAGGTCCCAACGAGCAGTACTTC. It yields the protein CASTVRGGGPNEQYF.

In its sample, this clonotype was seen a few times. The CDR3 DNA is TGCGCCAGCAGCTTGTCCGGGTTTGATGAGCAGTTCTTC. Protein product: CASSLSGFDEQFF. This chain connects TRBV5-1 to TRBJ2-1; D is ambiguous. The germline V and J ends were trimmed by 1 base and 8 bases, with 10 bases remaining between them. The germline V gene encodes CDR1 SGHRS and CDR2 YFSETQ. The length of the CDR3 is 13 residues.

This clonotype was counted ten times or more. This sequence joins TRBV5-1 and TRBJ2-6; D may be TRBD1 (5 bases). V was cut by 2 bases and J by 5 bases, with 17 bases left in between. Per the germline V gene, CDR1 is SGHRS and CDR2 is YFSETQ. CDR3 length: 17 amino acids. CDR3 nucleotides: TGCGCCAGCAGCTTCGGCAGGGTGTGGTTTAGGGCCAACGTCCTGACTTTC. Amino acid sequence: CASSFGRVWFRANVLTF.

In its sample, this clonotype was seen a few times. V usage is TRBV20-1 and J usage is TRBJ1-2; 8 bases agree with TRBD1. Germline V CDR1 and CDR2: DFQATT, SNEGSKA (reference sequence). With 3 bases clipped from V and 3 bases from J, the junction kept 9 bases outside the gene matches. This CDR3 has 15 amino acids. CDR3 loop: CSARNDRGQHYGYTF. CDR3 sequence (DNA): TGCAGTGCTAGGAACGACAGGGGTCAGCACTATGGCTACACCTTC.

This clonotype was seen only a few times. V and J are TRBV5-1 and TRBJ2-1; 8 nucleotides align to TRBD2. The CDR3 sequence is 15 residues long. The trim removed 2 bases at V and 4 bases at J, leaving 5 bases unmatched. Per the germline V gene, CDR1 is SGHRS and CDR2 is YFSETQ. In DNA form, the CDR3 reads TGCGCCAGCAGCTTCACTAGCGGACTGTACAATGAGCAGTTCTTC. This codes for CASSFTSGLYNEQFF.

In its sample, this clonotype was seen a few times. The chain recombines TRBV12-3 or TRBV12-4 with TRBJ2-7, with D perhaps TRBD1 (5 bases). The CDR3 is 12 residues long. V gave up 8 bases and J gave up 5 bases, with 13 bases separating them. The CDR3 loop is CASGLRVDEQYF. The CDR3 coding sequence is TGTGCCAGCGGCCTCAGGGTCGACGAGCAGTACTTC.

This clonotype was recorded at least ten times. CDR3 sequence (DNA): TGTGCCAGCAGTCCCTCCAGCGGGAGTGGCTACAATGAGCAGTTCTTC. Translation: CASSPSSGSGYNEQFF. The chain couples TRBV27 to TRBJ2-1; 8 bases map to TRBD2. The CDR3 is 16 amino acids. CDR1 and CDR2 (germline): MNHEY, SMNVEV (reference sequence). The J segment lost 3 bases and the V segment lost 5 bases, leaving 9 bases of the junction unmatched.

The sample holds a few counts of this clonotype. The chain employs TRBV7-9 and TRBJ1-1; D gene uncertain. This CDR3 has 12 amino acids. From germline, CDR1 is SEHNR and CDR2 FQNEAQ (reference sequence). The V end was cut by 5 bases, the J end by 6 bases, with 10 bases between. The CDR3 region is CASSALEPEAFF. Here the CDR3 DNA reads TGTGCCAGCAGCGCTTTAGAACCTGAAGCTTTCTTT.

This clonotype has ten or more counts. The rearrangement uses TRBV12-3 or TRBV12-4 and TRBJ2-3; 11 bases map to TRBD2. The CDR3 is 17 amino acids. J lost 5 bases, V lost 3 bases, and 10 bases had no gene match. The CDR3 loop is CASSLYRSGGAGDTQYF. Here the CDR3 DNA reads TGTGCCAGCAGTTTGTATCGTAGCGGGGGGGCCGGAGATACGCAGTATTTT.

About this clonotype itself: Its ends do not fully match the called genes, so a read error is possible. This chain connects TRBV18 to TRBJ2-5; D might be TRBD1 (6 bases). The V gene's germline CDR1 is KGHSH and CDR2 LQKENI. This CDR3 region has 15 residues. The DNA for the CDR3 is TGTGCCAGCTTACCATTAACAGGGTCTCAAGAGACCCAGTACTTC. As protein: CASLPLTGSQETQYF.

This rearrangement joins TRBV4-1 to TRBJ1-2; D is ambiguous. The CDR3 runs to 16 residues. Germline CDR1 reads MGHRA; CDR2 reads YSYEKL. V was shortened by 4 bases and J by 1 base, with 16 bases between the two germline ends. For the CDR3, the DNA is TGCGCCAGCAGCCTAAGCCTTAGACGGATTAACTATGGCTACACCTTC. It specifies CASSLSLRRINYGYTF.

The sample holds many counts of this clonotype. CDR3 DNA: TGTGCCAGCAGTTACAGTGGCACAGATACGCAGTATTTT. The encoded protein is CASSYSGTDTQYF. The V call is TRBV12-3 or TRBV12-4, the J call TRBJ2-3; D uncertain. The CDR3 is 13 amino acids. Deletions cut 4 bases from V and 1 base from J, with 6 bases between.

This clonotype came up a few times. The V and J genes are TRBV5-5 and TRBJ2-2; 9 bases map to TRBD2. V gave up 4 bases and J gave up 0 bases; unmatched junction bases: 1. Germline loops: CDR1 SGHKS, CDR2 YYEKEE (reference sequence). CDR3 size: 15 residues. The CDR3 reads CASSGLASNTGELFF. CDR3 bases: TGTGCCAGCAGCGGACTAGCGTCGAACACCGGGGAGCTGTTTTTT.

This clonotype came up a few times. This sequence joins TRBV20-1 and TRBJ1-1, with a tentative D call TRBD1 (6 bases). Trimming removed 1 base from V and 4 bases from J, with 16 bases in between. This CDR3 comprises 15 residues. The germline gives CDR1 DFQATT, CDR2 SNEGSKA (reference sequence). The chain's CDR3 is CSARVGQGRGTEAFF. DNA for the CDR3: TGCAGTGCTAGAGTGGGGCAGGGGCGCGGCACTGAAGCTTTCTTT.

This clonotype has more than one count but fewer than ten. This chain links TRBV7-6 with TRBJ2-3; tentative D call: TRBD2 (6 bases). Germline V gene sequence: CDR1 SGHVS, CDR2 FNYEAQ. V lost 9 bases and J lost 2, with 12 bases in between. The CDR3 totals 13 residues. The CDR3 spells CASSGAITDTQYF. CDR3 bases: TGTGCCAGTAGCGGAGCAATCACAGATACGCAGTATTTT.

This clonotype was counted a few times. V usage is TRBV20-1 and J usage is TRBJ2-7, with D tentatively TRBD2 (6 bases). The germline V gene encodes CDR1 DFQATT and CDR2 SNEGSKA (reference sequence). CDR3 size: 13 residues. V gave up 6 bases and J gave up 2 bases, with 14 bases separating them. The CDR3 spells CSAPDYRAYEQYF. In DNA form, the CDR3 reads TGCAGTGCGCCGGACTACCGCGCCTACGAGCAGTACTTC.

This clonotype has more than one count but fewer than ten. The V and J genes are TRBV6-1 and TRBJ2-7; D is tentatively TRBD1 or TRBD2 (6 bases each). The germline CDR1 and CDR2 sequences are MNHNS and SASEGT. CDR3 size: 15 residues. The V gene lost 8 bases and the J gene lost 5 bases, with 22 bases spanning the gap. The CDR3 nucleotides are TGTGCCAGCCGCCCAGATACAGGGCCGGGGGACGAGCAGTACTTC. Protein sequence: CASRPDTGPGDEQYF.

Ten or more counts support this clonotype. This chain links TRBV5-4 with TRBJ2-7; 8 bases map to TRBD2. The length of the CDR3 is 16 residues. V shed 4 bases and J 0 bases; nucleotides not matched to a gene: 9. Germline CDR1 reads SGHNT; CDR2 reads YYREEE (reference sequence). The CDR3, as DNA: TGTGCCAGCAGCCGCCTCACTAGCGGCAACTCCTACGAGCAGTACTTC. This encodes CASSRLTSGNSYEQYF.

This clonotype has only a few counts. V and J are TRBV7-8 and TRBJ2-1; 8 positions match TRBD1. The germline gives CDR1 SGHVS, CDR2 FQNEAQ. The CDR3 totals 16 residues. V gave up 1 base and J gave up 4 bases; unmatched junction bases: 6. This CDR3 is CASSLGRQGNYNEQFF. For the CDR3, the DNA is TGTGCCAGCAGCTTAGGGAGACAGGGGAATTACAATGAGCAGTTCTTC.

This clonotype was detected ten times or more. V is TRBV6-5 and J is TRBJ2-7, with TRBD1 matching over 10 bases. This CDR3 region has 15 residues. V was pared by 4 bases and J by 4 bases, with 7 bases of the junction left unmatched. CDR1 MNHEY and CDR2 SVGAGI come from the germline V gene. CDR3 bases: TGTGCCAGCAGTTCCGCCGGGACAGGGGCGTACGAGCAGTACTTC. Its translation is CASSSAGTGAYEQYF.

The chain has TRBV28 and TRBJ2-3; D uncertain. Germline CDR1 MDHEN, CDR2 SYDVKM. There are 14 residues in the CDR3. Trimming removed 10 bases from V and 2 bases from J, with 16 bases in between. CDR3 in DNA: TGTGCCACGAGGACCTCCTTGTCCACAGATACGCAGTATTTT. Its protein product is CATRTSLSTDTQYF.

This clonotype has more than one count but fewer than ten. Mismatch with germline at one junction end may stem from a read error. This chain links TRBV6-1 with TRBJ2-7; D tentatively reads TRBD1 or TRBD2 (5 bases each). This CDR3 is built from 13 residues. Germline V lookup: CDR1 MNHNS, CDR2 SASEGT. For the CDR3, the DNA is TGTGCCAGCAGAGAAGGGACCCTGTACGAGCAGTACTTC. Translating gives CASREGTLYEQYF.

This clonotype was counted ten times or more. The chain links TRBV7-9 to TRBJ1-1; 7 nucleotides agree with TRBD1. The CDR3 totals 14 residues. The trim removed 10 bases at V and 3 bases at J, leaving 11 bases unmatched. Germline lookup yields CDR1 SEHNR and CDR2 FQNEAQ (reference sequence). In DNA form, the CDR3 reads TGTGCCACCGGCGTTGGGACAGTCTACACTGAAGCTTTCTTT. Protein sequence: CATGVGTVYTEAFF.

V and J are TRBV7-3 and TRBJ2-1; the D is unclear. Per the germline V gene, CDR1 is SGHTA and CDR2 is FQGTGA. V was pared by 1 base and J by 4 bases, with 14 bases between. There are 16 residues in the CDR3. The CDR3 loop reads CASSLRSDPRYNEQFF. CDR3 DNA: TGTGCCAGCAGCTTAAGATCGGACCCCAGGTACAATGAGCAGTTCTTC.

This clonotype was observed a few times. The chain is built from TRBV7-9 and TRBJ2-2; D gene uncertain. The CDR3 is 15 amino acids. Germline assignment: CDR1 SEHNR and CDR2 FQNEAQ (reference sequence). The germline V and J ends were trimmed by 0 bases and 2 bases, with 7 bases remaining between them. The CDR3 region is CASSLAATNTGELFF. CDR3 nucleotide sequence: TGTGCCAGCAGCTTAGCCGCAACTAACACCGGGGAGCTGTTTTTT.